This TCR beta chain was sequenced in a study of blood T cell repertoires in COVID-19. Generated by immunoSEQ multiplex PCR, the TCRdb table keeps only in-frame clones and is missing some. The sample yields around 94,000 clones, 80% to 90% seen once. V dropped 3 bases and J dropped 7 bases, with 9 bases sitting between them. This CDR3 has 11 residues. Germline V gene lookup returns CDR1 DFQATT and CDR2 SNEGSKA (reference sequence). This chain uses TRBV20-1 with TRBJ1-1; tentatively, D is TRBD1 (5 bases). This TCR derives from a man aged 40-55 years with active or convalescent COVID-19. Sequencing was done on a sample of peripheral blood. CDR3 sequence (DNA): TGCAGTGCTAGTTCAGGGCATGAAGCTTTCTTT. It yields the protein CSASSGHEAFF.